Shown below are 5 T cell receptor beta chains from a single sample sequenced in a study of T cell responses to AZD1222 COVID-19 vaccine. Profiling relied on immunoSEQ multiplex PCR, and the TCRdb table lists in-frame clones only, not all of them. Here the sample spans 150,000 to 200,000 clones, over 85% being singletons. The sample was peripheral blood, taken 28 days after the second dose of the MenACWY control vaccine. These receptors all come from an adult who received the MenACWY meningococcal vaccine as a control.

V gene TRBV9 combines with J gene TRBJ1-2, with a weak D call TRBD1 (6 bases). Germline values: CDR1 SGDLS, CDR2 YYNGEE. This CDR3 spans 14 amino acids. Trimming stripped 5 bases from V and 4 bases from J, with 15 bases between. Here the CDR3 reads CASSLGGRLYGYTF. The CDR3 DNA sequence: TGTGCCAGCAGTTTGGGGGGGCGCCTCTATGGCTACACCTTC. Variable domain in full (rest from reference TRBV9 and TRBJ1-2): DSGVTQTPKHLITATGQRVTLRCSPRSGDLSVYWYQQSLDQGLQFLIQYYNGEERAKGNILERFSAQQFPDLHSELNLSSLELGDSALYFCASSLGGRLYGYTFGSGTRLTVV.

The CDR3 protein is CASRAGLAGPYEQYF. The CDR3 DNA is TGTGCCAGCAGAGCGGGACTAGCGGGTCCCTACGAGCAGTACTTC. The chain has TRBV6-5 and TRBJ2-7; TRBD2 agrees at 12 bases. Germline CDR1 reads MNHEY; CDR2 reads SVGAGI. V shed 6 bases and J 2 bases; nucleotides not matched to a gene: 5. The CDR3 has 15 residues.

This chain joins TRBV19 and TRBJ1-2; unclear D gene. The CDR3 is 14 amino acids. Between the trimmed V and J ends, which lost 3 bases and 0 bases, there was a span of 8 bases. CDR1 and CDR2 (germline): LNHDA, SQIVND (reference sequence). CDR3 nucleotides: TGTGCCAGTAGTATTGGGGAGGCTAACTATGGCTACACCTTC. Residues: CASSIGEANYGYTF.

The J gene is TRBJ2-3, the V gene TRBV7-3, with 8 positions matching TRBD1. CDR1 is SGHTA, CDR2 FQGTGA, per germline. Trimming at V came to 5 bases and at J to 2 bases, leaving 3 bases not matched to a gene. CDR3 length: 14 residues. The CDR3 DNA is TGTGCCAGCAGCCGGGACAGGAACACAGATACGCAGTATTTT. Its translation: CASSRDRNTDTQYF.

The chain couples TRBV20-1 to TRBJ1-2, with 12 bases identical to TRBD1. With V trimmed by 3 bases and J by 6 bases, 2 bases remained unmatched. The CDR3 covers 13 residues. Germline CDR1 is DFQATT and CDR2 is SNEGSKA (reference sequence). This chain's CDR3 is CSASGTGGDGYTF. CDR3 coding DNA: TGCAGTGCTAGTGGGACAGGGGGCGATGGCTACACCTTC.